This T cell receptor (beta chain) was captured by sequencing in a study of PD-L1 blockade in urothelial cancer. About the research overall: Analyses were performed on blood at 3 weeks after treatment start (the second dose) and at 6 weeks. There were a median of approximately 140,000 T cells in blood samples.

Synthetic TCR analog templates were spiked into all PCRs individually. The protocol was immunoSEQ multiplex PCR, while the TCRdb copy is restricted to in-frame clones and leaves out a portion. This sample yields some 110,000 clones, of which less than 95% are seen a single time; 3.5% to 4.5% belongs to the top ten. Germline V gene data show CDR1 as SGHTA and CDR2 as FQGNSA. The V end was cut by 3 bases, the J end by 4 bases, with 10 bases between. The CDR3 sequence is 13 residues long. The time point denotes: peripheral blood 6 weeks after treatment start. The chain couples TRBV7-2 to TRBJ2-7; a possible D gene is TRBD1 (6 bases). The sequencing used PBMCs, collected around atezolizumab (anti-PD-L1) treatment. The clonotype was recovered from a man aged 60-69 years with urothelial cancer. CDR3: CASSFRGAYEQYF. For the CDR3, the DNA is TGTGCCAGCAGCTTCAGGGGCGCGTACGAGCAGTACTTC.